One and the same sample provided the 7 T cell receptor beta chains below, sequenced in a study of cytomegalovirus exposure and HLA in healthy donors. Primers: 60 Vbeta forward and 13 Jbeta reverse. Sequencing was performed with immunoSEQ multiplex PCR; in TCRdb, only in-frame clones are kept and a portion is missing. In all, the sample yields around 75,000 clones. The sample taken for sequencing was PBMCs. These receptors all stem from a man aged 40-55 years in good health and CMV-seronegative.

The chain uses TRBV7-2 and TRBJ2-1, with 8 bases aligning to TRBD2. CDR3 length equals 16 residues. Germline V gene data show CDR1 as SGHTA and CDR2 as FQGNSA. The V segment lost 0 bases and the J segment 4 bases; nucleotides outside the gene matches: 5. CDR3 sequence: CASSLALTGGYNEQFF. The CDR3 DNA sequence: TGTGCCAGCAGCTTAGCGTTGACGGGGGGGTACAATGAGCAGTTCTTC.

The V gene is TRBV9, the J gene TRBJ2-1, with TRBD2 matching 14 bases. The CDR3 is made up of 15 amino acids. Germline lookup yields CDR1 SGDLS and CDR2 YYNGEE. The J segment lost 10 bases and the V segment lost 0 bases, leaving 3 bases of the junction unmatched. The CDR3 spells CASSVVGLAGDEQFF. CDR3 sequence (DNA): TGTGCCAGCAGCGTAGTGGGACTAGCGGGAGACGAGCAGTTCTTC.

The chain recombines TRBV19 with TRBJ1-1; 7 bases fit TRBD1. The CDR3 is 14 residues long. The V segment lost 5 bases and the J segment 0 bases; nucleotides outside the gene matches: 3. The V gene's germline CDR1 is LNHDA and CDR2 SQIVND (reference sequence). This chain's CDR3 is CASSAGQLNTEAFF. The CDR3 region has the DNA TGTGCCAGTAGTGCGGGACAGCTGAACACTGAAGCTTTCTTT. Full variable domain (missing parts from reference TRBV19 and TRBJ1-1): DGGITQSPKYLFRKEGQNVTLSCEQNLNHDAMYWYRQDPGQGLRLIYYSQIVNDFQKGDIAEGYSVSREKKESFPLTVTSAQKNPTAFYLCASSAGQLNTEAFFGQGTRLTVV.

This chain uses TRBV19 with TRBJ1-2; D gene unclear. There are 14 residues in the CDR3. From germline, CDR1 is LNHDA and CDR2 SQIVND (reference sequence). Trimming cost V 4 bases and J 2 bases, with 11 bases left between them. The CDR3 bases are TGTGCCAGTAGTACCACTTACGGGAACTATGGCTACACCTTC. Its translation is CASSTTYGNYGYTF. Looking up the rest from reference TRBV19 and TRBJ1-2 gives the full variable domain: DGGITQSPKYLFRKEGQNVTLSCEQNLNHDAMYWYRQDPGQGLRLIYYSQIVNDFQKGDIAEGYSVSREKKESFPLTVTSAQKNPTAFYLCASSTTYGNYGYTFGSGTRLTVV.

The chain has TRBV7-6 and TRBJ1-2, with a tentative D call TRBD1 (5 bases). V gave up 3 bases and J gave up 4 bases, with 15 bases separating them. CDR3 length: 15 amino acids. Germline loops: CDR1 SGHVS, CDR2 FNYEAQ. The CDR3 region has the DNA TGTGCCAGCAGCTTTTCGGCAGGGCTGGGCTATGGCTACACCTTC. Its translation: CASSFSAGLGYGYTF.

The rearrangement joins TRBV18 to TRBJ1-3, with TRBD1 as a possible D gene (6 bases). Trimming stripped 4 bases from V and 2 bases from J, with 15 bases between. CDR1 is KGHSH and CDR2 is LQKENI in the germline V gene. The CDR3 length is 16 residues. This CDR3 is CASSRDLWTAGNTIYF. The CDR3 DNA follows: TGTGCCAGCTCACGTGACCTATGGACAGCTGGAAACACCATATATTTT.

This chain joins TRBV10-1 and TRBJ2-7; the match to TRBD2 covers 9 bases. The CDR3 length is 13 residues. Germline trimming cut 5 bases from V and 2 bases from J; bases unmatched to any gene: 1. In germline, CDR1 is WNHNN, CDR2 SYGVQD (reference sequence). CDR3 region: CASSSSGTYEQYF. In nucleotides, the CDR3 is TGCGCCAGCAGTTCTAGCGGGACCTACGAGCAGTACTTC.